The 30 T cell receptor beta chains below all came from one sample that was sequenced in a study of blood T cell repertoires in COVID-19 (dated by TCRdb to the early 2020s). The library was prepared using the immunoSEQ multiplex PCR assay. Here the immuneACCESS table is served through TCRdb, limited to in-frame sequences with V and J called. Missing clones are a known gap in these copies; in checked studies unresolved V genes cover under half, and the rest lacks a known reason. The sample has approximately 230,000 clones on record, roughly 87% of them singletons. The biggest ten clones account for 6% to 7% of the sample. Input material: PBMCs or T cells enriched from blood (not recorded which). The receptors come from a woman in her 30s with acute COVID-19.

The V gene is TRBV9, the J gene TRBJ1-3; D ambiguous. Germline assignment: CDR1 SGDLS and CDR2 YYNGEE. The CDR3 runs 15 residues. The ends were cut back, 5 bases at V and 2 bases at J, with 14 bases in the middle. The CDR3: CASSPHQFPGNTIYF. In nucleotides, the CDR3 is TGTGCCAGCAGTCCACACCAGTTTCCTGGAAACACCATATATTTT.

The rearrangement joins TRBV5-6 to TRBJ1-5; 9 nucleotides align to TRBD1. Germline V gene sequence: CDR1 SGHDT, CDR2 YYEEEE. The V and J ends lost 2 bases and 5 bases, in that order; junction bases with no gene match: 8. This CDR3 is 16 amino acids long. In DNA, the CDR3 is TGTGCCAGCAGCTTACTTATGGGACAGGGTGATCAGCCCCAGCATTTT. Protein product: CASSLLMGQGDQPQHF.

V and J are TRBV5-1 and TRBJ2-1, with D uncertain. The V gene lost 4 bases and the J gene lost 4 bases, with 12 bases spanning the gap. Germline loops: CDR1 SGHRS, CDR2 YFSETQ. This CDR3 is 14 amino acids long. The CDR3 loop is CASSNRSGYNEQFF. CDR3 in DNA: TGCGCCAGCAGCAACCGGTCCGGTTACAATGAGCAGTTCTTC.

In its sample, this clone was seen once. V usage is TRBV6-5 and J usage is TRBJ2-7, with 14 bases that match TRBD2. The CDR3 loop spans 15 amino acids. With V trimmed by 6 bases and J by 9 bases, 10 bases remained unmatched. The germline gives CDR1 MNHEY, CDR2 SVGAGI. The CDR3 protein is CASRTTGLAGAVQYF. DNA for the CDR3: TGTGCCAGCAGGACGACGGGACTAGCGGGAGCAGTGCAGTACTTC.

The chain links TRBV18 to TRBJ2-7, with TRBD2 matching 9 bases. Germline V gene data show CDR1 as KGHSH and CDR2 as LQKENI. V dropped 8 bases and J dropped 2; count of bases not matched to a gene: 7. The CDR3 is 14 residues long. The DNA of the CDR3 is TGTGCCAGCGCACGGGCTAGCGGGGCCTACGAGCAGTACTTC. Protein: CASARASGAYEQYF. Variable domain in full (rest from reference TRBV18 and TRBJ2-7): NAGVMQNPRHLVRRRGQEARLRCSPMKGHSHVYWYRQLPEEGLKFMVYLQKENIIDESGMPKERFSAEFPKEGPSILRIQQVVRGDSAAYFCASARASGAYEQYFGPGTRLTVT.

The rearrangement joins TRBV19 to TRBJ1-2, with 9 bases lining up with TRBD1. The CDR3 is 14 amino acids. The ends lost 3 bases at V and 4 bases at J; junction bases unmatched: 3. The germline gives CDR1 LNHDA, CDR2 SQIVND (reference sequence). CDR3 protein: CASSIPGQGYGYTF. The CDR3 coding sequence is TGTGCCAGTAGTATCCCGGGACAGGGCTATGGCTACACCTTC.

V usage is TRBV12-3 or TRBV12-4 and J usage is TRBJ2-3; D gene unclear. V was clipped by 6 bases and J by 6 bases, with 10 bases between them. CDR3 length: 12 amino acids. CDR3 DNA sequence: TGTGCCAGCAGCGCCACTACTGATACGCAGTATTTT. As protein: CASSATTDTQYF.

V gene TRBV19 combines with J gene TRBJ2-5; tentative D call: TRBD2 (6 bases). V lost 2 bases to trimming and J lost 5 bases, with 12 bases between them. The germline CDR1 and CDR2 sequences are LNHDA and SQIVND (reference sequence). The CDR3 extends over 14 amino acids. In DNA, the CDR3 is TGTGCCAGTAGTATAAGTTCTAGCGTGGAGACCCAGTACTTC. As protein: CASSISSSVETQYF.

The V call is TRBV7-3, the J call TRBJ2-1; perhaps TRBD1 as D (5 bases). This CDR3 is 13 amino acids long. Between the trimmed V and J ends, which lost 1 base and 6 bases, there was a span of 7 bases. In germline, CDR1 is SGHTA, CDR2 FQGTGA. CDR3 region: CASSLSQGNEQFF. CDR3 in DNA: TGTGCCAGCAGCTTAAGTCAGGGCAATGAGCAGTTCTTC.

J is TRBJ2-2 and V is TRBV7-8, with unresolved D. The V gene's germline CDR1 is SGHVS and CDR2 FQNEAQ. V was shortened by 1 base and J by 1 base, with 7 bases between the two germline ends. CDR3 size: 15 residues. DNA of the CDR3: TGTGCCAGCAGCTTAGTCGGCGGGAACACCGGGGAGCTGTTTTTT. As protein: CASSLVGGNTGELFF. Looking up the rest from reference TRBV7-8 and TRBJ2-2 gives the full variable domain: GAGVSQSPRYKVAKRGQDVALRCDPISGHVSLFWYQQALGQGPEFLTYFQNEAQLDKSGLPSDRFFAERPEGSVSTLKIQRTQQEDSAVYLCASSLVGGNTGELFFGEGSRLTVL.

The V and J genes are TRBV24-1 and TRBJ2-1; 12 nucleotides agree with TRBD1. V shed 2 bases, J shed 4 bases, and the junction held 8 bases outside the gene matches. Germline V CDR1 and CDR2: KGHDR, SFDVKD. This CDR3 contains 18 residues. The CDR3 protein is CATSDSSGTGGGYNEQFF. The CDR3 DNA follows: TGTGCCACCAGTGATTCATCCGGGACAGGGGGCGGATACAATGAGCAGTTCTTC.

This chain connects TRBV30 to TRBJ1-1, with 10 bases aligning to TRBD1. Germline V gives CDR1 GTSNPN, CDR2 SVGIG (reference sequence). CDR3 size: 15 residues. The junction had 6 bases not matched to a gene; V was cut back by 1 base and J by 4 bases. Written as DNA, the CDR3 is TGTGCCTGGAGTGGACGAGGGACAGGGGTCACTGAAGCTTTCTTT. This encodes CAWSGRGTGVTEAFF.

The gene calls are TRBV7-2 and TRBJ2-2; 9 bases align to TRBD1. Germline trimming cut 4 bases from V and 6 bases from J; bases unmatched to any gene: 6. This CDR3 is 15 amino acids long. The germline V gene encodes CDR1 SGHTA and CDR2 FQGNSA. The CDR3 DNA is TGTGCCAGCAGCTCGGGGACAGGGAGGCCCGGGGAGCTGTTTTTT. Translating it yields CASSSGTGRPGELFF.

A word on this clone: This sample includes further DNA sequences coding for the same CDR3. The chain's CDR3 is CASSIGGQGAWTEAFF. CDR3 DNA sequence: TGTGCCAGTAGTATAGGAGGACAGGGGGCTTGGACTGAAGCTTTCTTT. The chain couples TRBV19 to TRBJ1-1; 11 bases map to TRBD1. This CDR3 is 16 amino acids long. The junction had 6 bases not matched to a gene; V was cut back by 1 base and J by 5 bases. Germline CDR1 and CDR2: LNHDA and SQIVND (reference sequence).

The chain links TRBV2 to TRBJ2-3, with D perhaps TRBD2 (5 bases). V lost 5 bases, J lost 5 bases, and 17 bases lay in between. The length of the CDR3 is 15 residues. Germline lookup yields CDR1 SNHLY and CDR2 FYNNEI. CDR3 residues: CASSKDPGMGDTQYF. CDR3 in DNA: TGTGCCAGCAGTAAGGACCCCGGGATGGGAGATACGCAGTATTTT.

CDR3: CASSVTSSSYNEQFF. In DNA form, the CDR3 reads TGTGCCAGTAGTGTCACTAGCAGCTCCTACAATGAGCAGTTCTTC. V usage is TRBV19 and J usage is TRBJ2-1, with D perhaps TRBD2 (6 bases). Deletions cut 5 bases from V and 0 bases from J, with 11 bases between. Germline V CDR1 and CDR2: LNHDA, SQIVND (reference sequence). This CDR3 is 15 amino acids long.

V gene TRBV30 combines with J gene TRBJ2-7; 10 nucleotides match TRBD1. V was clipped by 0 bases and J by 5 bases; unmatched bases: 4. The germline V gene has CDR1 GTSNPN and CDR2 SVGIG (reference sequence). The CDR3 runs to 14 residues. The CDR3 DNA follows: TGTGCCTGGAGTGTGACAGGGGGCTTTGACGAGCAGTACTTC. This codes for CAWSVTGGFDEQYF. Variable domain in full (rest from reference TRBV30 and TRBJ2-7): SQTIHQWPATLVQPVGSPLSLECTVEGTSNPNLYWYRQAAGRGLQLLFYSVGIGQISSEVPQNLSASRPQDRQFILSSKKLLLSDSGFYLCAWSVTGGFDEQYFGPGTRLTVT.

The chain uses TRBV2 and TRBJ2-2; 10 nucleotides agree with TRBD1. The junction had 4 bases not matched to a gene; V was cut back by 7 bases and J by 2 bases. In germline, CDR1 is SNHLY, CDR2 FYNNEI. The CDR3 length is 15 residues. As DNA, the CDR3 is TGTGCCAGCACCGGGGACAGGGGAAACACCGGGGAGCTGTTTTTT. Translating it yields CASTGDRGNTGELFF.

The rearrangement links TRBV28 to TRBJ2-3, with 12 bases that match TRBD2. This CDR3 spans 15 amino acids. In germline, CDR1 is MDHEN, CDR2 SYDVKM. J was trimmed by 4 bases and V by 8 bases; bases with no gene match: 7. CDR3: CASDITSGGSDTQYF. CDR3 in DNA: TGTGCCAGCGATATTACTAGCGGGGGGTCAGATACGCAGTATTTT.

The chain combines TRBV28 with TRBJ2-7, with a weak D call TRBD1 (6 bases). V lost 6 bases, J lost 3 bases, and 15 bases lay in between. This CDR3 is built from 14 residues. Per the germline V gene, CDR1 is MDHEN and CDR2 is SYDVKM. Here the CDR3 DNA reads TGTGCCAGCAGGCCCTGGACAGCTCGCTACGAGCAGTACTTC. Translation: CASRPWTARYEQYF.

V and J are TRBV24-1 and TRBJ1-5; D unresolved. CDR1 and CDR2 (germline): KGHDR, SFDVKD. The CDR3 length is 12 residues. V lost 2 bases and J lost 9, with 7 bases in between. The CDR3 coding sequence is TGTGCCACCAGTGATTGGTCCGGGCCCCAGCATTTT. This sequence encodes CATSDWSGPQHF.

The V call is TRBV20-1, the J call TRBJ2-7; 7 bases are shared with TRBD2. V dropped 6 bases and J dropped 6; count of bases not matched to a gene: 5. Germline CDR1 DFQATT, CDR2 SNEGSKA (reference sequence). The CDR3 runs to 11 residues. The CDR3 region has the DNA TGCAGTGCCACGGGGGGATCCGAGCAGTACTTC. Translating it yields CSATGGSEQYF.

This clone was picked up one time. J is TRBJ1-4 and V is TRBV6-1; TRBD1 might be the D (5 bases). The V gene's germline CDR1 is MNHNS and CDR2 SASEGT. This CDR3 has 16 residues. V was clipped by 3 bases and J by 0 bases, with 11 bases between them. This chain's CDR3 is CASSEAGLATNEKLFF. The CDR3 bases are TGTGCCAGCAGTGAGGCAGGGCTTGCAACTAATGAAAAACTGTTTTTT.

The genes are TRBV5-4 and TRBJ2-2; D remains ambiguous. V was clipped by 6 bases and J by 0 bases, with 9 bases between them. CDR1 and CDR2 (germline): SGHNT, YYREEE (reference sequence). This CDR3 spans 14 amino acids. The CDR3 sequence is CASTLLPNTGELFF. The CDR3 DNA follows: TGTGCCAGCACCCTACTCCCGAACACCGGGGAGCTGTTTTTT. Together with reference TRBV5-4 and TRBJ2-2, the CDR3 gives the full variable domain: ETGVTQSPTHLIKTRGQQVTLRCSSQSGHNTVSWYQQALGQGPQFIFQYYREEENGRGNFPPRFSGLQFPNYSSELNVNALELDDSALYLCASTLLPNTGELFFGEGSRLTVL.

This clone was observed once. The gene calls are TRBV5-4 and TRBJ2-1, with TRBD2 matching over 12 bases. Germline CDR1 SGHNT, CDR2 YYREEE (reference sequence). The CDR3 contains 16 residues. After removal of 4 bases from V and 4 bases from J, the junction contained 6 bases not matched to a gene. In DNA form, the CDR3 reads TGTGCCAGCAGCAGCCGGACTAGCGGGACTTACAATGAGCAGTTCTTC. Translating gives CASSSRTSGTYNEQFF.

Only a few counts were recorded for this clone. The junction departs from germline at one end; a sequencing error may be responsible. CDR3 region: CASREGLAGYEQYF. The CDR3 DNA is TGTGCCAGCAGGGAAGGACTAGCGGGGTACGAGCAGTACTTC. This chain connects TRBV2 to TRBJ2-7; 12 bases fit TRBD2. From germline, CDR1 is SNHLY and CDR2 FYNNEI. The CDR3 length is 14 residues.

The V call is TRBV3-1 (or the pseudogene TRBV3-2), the J call TRBJ2-7; a possible D gene is TRBD1 (5 bases). Germline CDR1 and CDR2: LGHDT and YNNKEL (reference sequence). The V gene lost 4 bases and the J gene lost 7 bases, with 11 bases spanning the gap. There are 12 residues in the CDR3. The CDR3 spells CASSPQEQEQYF. The CDR3, as DNA: TGTGCCAGCAGCCCACAGGAGCAAGAGCAGTACTTC.

This clone was detected only once. DNA for the CDR3: TGTGCCAGCTCACCAGGGACAGGGTCTTTGTACGAGCAGTACTTC. This gives the protein CASSPGTGSLYEQYF. This rearrangement joins TRBV18 to TRBJ2-7; 9 bases match TRBD1. V gave up 2 bases and J gave up 4 bases; unmatched junction bases: 6. Germline V gene data show CDR1 as KGHSH and CDR2 as LQKENI. This CDR3 spans 15 amino acids.

This clone was observed once. The chain joins TRBV7-9 to TRBJ1-2; D is uncertain. The CDR3 is made up of 12 amino acids. V lost 5 bases and J 6 bases, leaving 10 bases between the germline ends. CDR1 and CDR2 from the germline V gene are SEHNR and FQNEAQ (reference sequence). CDR3 DNA sequence: TGTGCCAGCAGCCCTTCGGGAAATGGCTACACCTTC. It codes for CASSPSGNGYTF. Full variable domain (outside the CDR3, taken from reference TRBV7-9 and TRBJ1-2): DTGVSQNPRHKITKRGQNVTFRCDPISEHNRLYWYRQTLGQGPEFLTYFQNEAQLEKSRLLSDRFSAERPKGSFSTLEIQRTEQGDSAMYLCASSPSGNGYTFGSGTRLTVV.

In its sample, this clone was seen a few times. The V gene is TRBV7-3, the J gene TRBJ2-2; possible D gene TRBD1, 5 bases. The V and J ends lost 3 bases and 4 bases respectively, with 6 bases between them. The CDR3 totals 13 residues. Looked up from germline, CDR1 is SGHTA and CDR2 is FQGTGA. CDR3 in DNA: TGTGCCAGCAGCTTGCAGGGCACCGGGGAGCTGTTTTTT. It specifies CASSLQGTGELFF.